Listed here is a single T cell receptor (beta chain). Its antigen is not known. Germline loops: CDR1 SGHVS, CDR2 FNYEAQ. This CDR3 contains 12 residues. V was clipped by 1 base and J by 5 bases, with 4 bases between them. The data are from a study of cytomegalovirus exposure and HLA in healthy donors. Study results and limitations: HLA alleles showed associations with 16,951 TCR beta sequences in a later analysis, at a 0.05 false discovery rate. In terms of immune exposure information, only CMV serostatus was available. TCR beta chains numbering approximately 150 were designated cytomegalovirus-associated. Upon later analysis, TCR association rates were observed to vary by HLA locus, being highest for DRB1 and lowest for HLA-C.

PCR involved 60 Vbeta and 13 Jbeta primers. Sequencing used immunoSEQ multiplex PCR; TCRdb keeps in-frame clones, though not all of them. The sample consists of about 120,000 clones, around 76% of them appearing once. The gene calls are TRBV7-6 and TRBJ2-3, with unresolved D. Sequenced: PBMCs. This TCR came from a man in his sixties in good health and CMV-seropositive. CDR3 residues: CASSLDRDTQYF. Written as DNA, the CDR3 is TGTGCCAGCAGCTTAGATAGAGATACGCAGTATTTT. Based on the CDR3 plus reference TRBV7-6 and TRBJ2-3, the full variable domain is GAGVSQSPRYKVTKRGQDVALRCDPISGHVSLYWYRQALGQGPEFLTYFNYEAQQDKSGLPNDRFSAERPEGSISTLTIQRTEQRDSAMYRCASSLDRDTQYFGPGTRLTVL.